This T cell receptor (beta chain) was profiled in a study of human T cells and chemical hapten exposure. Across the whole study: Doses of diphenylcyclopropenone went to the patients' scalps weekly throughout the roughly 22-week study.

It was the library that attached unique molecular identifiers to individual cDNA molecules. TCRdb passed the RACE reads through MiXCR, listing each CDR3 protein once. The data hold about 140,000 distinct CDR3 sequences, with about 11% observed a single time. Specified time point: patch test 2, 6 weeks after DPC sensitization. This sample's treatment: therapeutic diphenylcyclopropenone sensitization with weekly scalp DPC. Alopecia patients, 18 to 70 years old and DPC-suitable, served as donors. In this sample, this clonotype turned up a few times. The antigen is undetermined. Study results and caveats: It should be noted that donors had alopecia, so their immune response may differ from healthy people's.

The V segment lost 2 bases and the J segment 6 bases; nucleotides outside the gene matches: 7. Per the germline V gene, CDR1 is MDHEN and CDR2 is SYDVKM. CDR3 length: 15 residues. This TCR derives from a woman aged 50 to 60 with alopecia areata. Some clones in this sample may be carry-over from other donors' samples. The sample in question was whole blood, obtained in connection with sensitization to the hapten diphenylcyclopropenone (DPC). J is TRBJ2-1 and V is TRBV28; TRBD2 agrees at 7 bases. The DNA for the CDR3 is TGTGCCAGCAGTTTAGGGGAGGGCCTCCCCAATGAGCAGTTCTTC. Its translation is CASSLGEGLPNEQFF.